Shown below are 20 T cell receptor beta chains from a single sample sequenced in a study of blood T cell repertoires in COVID-19. Sequencing was performed with immunoSEQ multiplex PCR; in TCRdb, only in-frame clones are kept and a portion is missing. The profile shows 100,000 or so clones, approximately 80% of them singletons. The sample taken for sequencing was peripheral blood. All receptors come from a human donor in a cohort sampled during active COVID-19.

The J gene is TRBJ1-5, the V gene TRBV7-6; perhaps TRBD1 as D (5 bases). Germline values: CDR1 SGHVS, CDR2 FNYEAQ. V lost 1 base and J 1 base, leaving 8 bases between the germline ends. The CDR3 spans 15 residues. CDR3 bases: TGTGCCAGCAGCTTAGGGGGCCTAAGCAATCAGCCCCAGCATTTT. Its translation is CASSLGGLSNQPQHF.

The chain employs TRBV10-3 and TRBJ1-2; no clear D. Trimming stripped 0 bases from V and 8 bases from J, with 13 bases between. Germline V gives CDR1 ENHRY, CDR2 SYGVKD. CDR3 length: 14 residues. The CDR3 protein is CAISESGPPGGYTF. CDR3 coding DNA: TGTGCCATCAGTGAGTCAGGCCCTCCGGGAGGCTACACCTTC.

CDR3 DNA: TGCGCCAGCAGCCAAGATCAGGGAGGGTGGGGTTCCGGGGAGCTGTTTTTT. Its protein is CASSQDQGGWGSGELFF. This chain joins TRBV4-1 and TRBJ2-2; 7 bases align to TRBD2. The V and J ends lost 0 bases and 6 bases, in that order; junction bases with no gene match: 10. The CDR3 sequence is 17 residues long. Germline CDR1 and CDR2: MGHRA and YSYEKL.

The chain combines TRBV19 with TRBJ2-1; TRBD1 might be the D (6 bases). This CDR3 has 14 amino acids. Germline loops: CDR1 LNHDA, CDR2 SQIVND (reference sequence). V was cut by 6 bases and J by 2 bases, with 11 bases left in between. The CDR3 nucleotides read TGTGCCAGTAGATCCGGACAGACCTACAATGAGCAGTTCTTC. This sequence encodes CASRSGQTYNEQFF.

On this clone itself: The junction and the germline gene differ at one end; a read error may be behind it. This chain links TRBV7-7 with TRBJ2-3; D is possibly TRBD2 (6 bases). Germline loops: CDR1 SSHAT, CDR2 FNYEAQ (reference sequence). This CDR3 region has 14 residues. The CDR3 sequence is CASSQSGSTDTQYF. The DNA of the CDR3 is TGTGCTAGCAGCCAAAGCGGGTCCACAGATACGCAGTATTTT.

The chain links TRBV27 to TRBJ2-6, with D maybe TRBD1 (6 bases). CDR3 length: 15 amino acids. Trimming left V 5 bases short and J 2 bases short, with 10 bases between. The germline CDR1 and CDR2 sequences are MNHEY and SMNVEV (reference sequence). Written as DNA, the CDR3 is TGTGCCAGCAGTCCCGGACAGCCTGGGGCCAACGTCCTGACTTTC. Translated, it gives CASSPGQPGANVLTF.

The V gene is TRBV12-3 or TRBV12-4, the J gene TRBJ2-1; TRBD2 aligns across 7 bases. The CDR3 has 11 residues. V trimming: 6 bases; J trimming: 10 bases; junction bases outside the gene matches: 3. Here the CDR3 reads CASRFSGEQFF. The CDR3, as DNA: TGTGCCAGCAGGTTTAGCGGGGAGCAGTTCTTC.

Notes on this clone: The same CDR3 can be traced to other DNA sequences in this sample. The rearrangement uses TRBV5-4 and TRBJ1-1, with D unresolved. This CDR3 spans 13 amino acids. V gave up 0 bases and J gave up 1 base, with 4 bases separating them. The V gene's germline CDR1 is SGHNT and CDR2 YYREEE (reference sequence). The CDR3 DNA reads TGTGCCAGCAGCTTGGACAGGAACACTGAAGCTTTCTTT. Encoded protein: CASSLDRNTEAFF.

The genes are TRBV5-1 and TRBJ1-1; TRBD1 matches at 8 bases. Germline loops: CDR1 SGHRS, CDR2 YFSETQ. The trim removed 5 bases at V and 5 bases at J, leaving 8 bases unmatched. The CDR3 covers 14 residues. The CDR3 spells CASREATGETEAFF. CDR3 in DNA: TGCGCCAGCAGGGAGGCGACAGGGGAGACTGAAGCTTTCTTT.

The rearrangement uses TRBV6-5 and TRBJ2-5, with a weak D call TRBD1 (5 bases). The CDR3 covers 16 residues. Germline V CDR1 and CDR2: MNHEY, SVGAGI. Trimming took off 2 bases at V and 0 bases at J, with 13 bases between the two ends. The CDR3 loop is CASSYHRSRYQETQYF. DNA of the CDR3: TGTGCCAGCAGTTACCACAGGTCCAGGTACCAAGAGACCCAGTACTTC.

J is TRBJ1-3 and V is TRBV28; D not resolved. V was cut by 9 bases and J by 1 base, with 7 bases left in between. Germline CDR1 is MDHEN and CDR2 is SYDVKM. The CDR3 has 12 residues. The CDR3: CASGQSGNTIYF. CDR3 nucleotides: TGTGCCAGTGGGCAATCTGGAAACACCATATATTTT.

The V call is TRBV3-1 (or the pseudogene TRBV3-2), the J call TRBJ2-1; tentatively, D is TRBD2 (5 bases). The CDR3 is made up of 14 amino acids. Trimming took 1 base from V and 8 from J, leaving 12 bases between them. The germline CDR1 and CDR2 sequences are LGHDT and YNNKEL (reference sequence). The CDR3 region has the DNA TGTGCCAGCAGCCAAGTGCTAGCTCGCGATGAGCAGTTCTTC. Translation: CASSQVLARDEQFF.

The chain employs TRBV7-9 and TRBJ2-7; a weak D match, TRBD1 (5 bases). The CDR3 runs to 13 residues. V lost 6 bases and J 2 bases, leaving 11 bases between the germline ends. CDR1 is SEHNR and CDR2 is FQNEAQ in the germline V gene (reference sequence). Written as DNA, the CDR3 is TGTGCCAGCAGTCAGACAGTCGCCTACGAGCAGTACTTC. Its protein product is CASSQTVAYEQYF. The whole variable domain, filled in from reference TRBV7-9 and TRBJ2-7, reads DTGVSQNPRHKITKRGQNVTFRCDPISEHNRLYWYRQTLGQGPEFLTYFQNEAQLEKSRLLSDRFSAERPKGSFSTLEIQRTEQGDSAMYLCASSQTVAYEQYFGPGTRLTVT.

The V and J genes are TRBV6-5 and TRBJ1-1, with TRBD1 as a possible D gene (5 bases). Trimming took 6 bases from V and 1 from J, leaving 15 bases between them. The CDR3 extends over 15 amino acids. Germline CDR1 is MNHEY and CDR2 is SVGAGI. The CDR3 is CASSTPGGANTEAFF. The DNA of the CDR3 is TGTGCCAGCAGCACCCCGGGAGGGGCGAACACTGAAGCTTTCTTT.

This chain uses TRBV10-1 with TRBJ1-3; D is ambiguous. This CDR3 comprises 23 residues. Germline V CDR1 and CDR2: WNHNN, SYGVQD (reference sequence). V lost 0 bases, J lost 4 bases, and 34 bases lay in between. CDR3 residues: CASSESRANQGKRKLEAGNTIYF. In nucleotides, the CDR3 is TGCGCCAGCAGTGAGTCACGGGCTAATCAAGGAAAAAGAAAATTGGAGGCGGGAAACACCATATATTTT.

The J gene is TRBJ1-6, the V gene TRBV28; 9 bases are a match to TRBD1. Germline loops: CDR1 MDHEN, CDR2 SYDVKM. J gave up 8 bases and V 5 bases, and 4 bases lay outside the gene matches. CDR3 length: 14 residues. CDR3: CASSVTGGYSPLHF. The CDR3 nucleotides are TGTGCCAGCAGTGTAACAGGGGGCTATTCACCCCTCCACTTT.

V and J are TRBV9 and TRBJ2-4, with 12 positions matching TRBD2. Looked up from germline, CDR1 is SGDLS and CDR2 is YYNGEE. This CDR3 has 17 residues. Trimming took 3 bases from V and 7 from J; bases not matched to a gene: 11. The CDR3 spells CASSALAGGGSGNIQYF. In nucleotides, the CDR3 is TGTGCCAGCAGCGCACTAGCGGGGGGTGGATCAGGGAACATTCAGTACTTC.

The chain combines TRBV9 with TRBJ2-7; D is ambiguous. Germline CDR1 is SGDLS and CDR2 is YYNGEE. The CDR3 is 14 residues long. The V end was cut by 0 bases, the J end by 2 bases, with 9 bases between. CDR3 DNA: TGTGCCAGCAGCGTAGATAGTACGACCTACGAGCAGTACTTC. Translation gives CASSVDSTTYEQYF.

This clone was recorded only once. The chain is built from TRBV6-5 and TRBJ1-1; 10 nucleotides match TRBD1. This CDR3 is built from 13 residues. In germline, CDR1 is MNHEY, CDR2 SVGAGI. The ends lost 2 bases at V and 7 bases at J; junction bases unmatched: 1. The CDR3 sequence: CASSYDRGLEAFF. Here the CDR3 DNA reads TGTGCCAGCAGTTACGACAGGGGGCTTGAAGCTTTCTTT.

The V gene is TRBV7-8, the J gene TRBJ1-2; 12 bases are a match to TRBD1. V lost 5 bases, J lost 4 bases, and 11 bases stayed unmatched. This CDR3 comprises 17 residues. CDR1 and CDR2 from the germline V gene are SGHVS and FQNEAQ. The CDR3 nucleotides read TGTGCCAGCAGCCTATGGGGGACAGGGGGCGCGAGCTATGGCTACACCTTC. Its protein is CASSLWGTGGASYGYTF.